The clone carrying this TCR beta chain showed up just once. This entry belongs to a study of blood T cell repertoires in COVID-19. The wider study: Spain, Italy and the United States supplied samples that represented acute and convalescent COVID-19. PBMCs, B-cell-depleted T cells, or T cells provided the cDNA or gDNA that made up the material.

V was pared by 2 bases and J by 2 bases, with 4 bases between. The CDR3 runs 13 residues. From germline, CDR1 is MNHEY and CDR2 SVGAGI. Source study methods: Scientists estimated how many nucleated cells there were by amplifying reference gene primers. Profiled with immunoSEQ multiplex PCR; TCRdb holds only in-frame clones, not every one. The V and J calls and clone size are taken from that table; D and trimming were inferred from the DNA. This table has 150,000 or so clones, about 89% appearing once. This chain links TRBV6-5 with TRBJ1-3; D remains ambiguous. Sequencing input: peripheral blood. The TCR comes from a man between 50 and 59 years old with acute or convalescent COVID-19. This chain's CDR3 is CASSYGPGNTIYF. The CDR3 DNA reads TGTGCCAGCAGTTACGGGCCTGGAAACACCATATATTTT.